The rows below give T cell receptor beta chains drawn from one sample of a study of cytomegalovirus exposure and HLA in healthy donors. Clones were sequenced by immunoSEQ multiplex PCR, and TCRdb holds only the in-frame ones, with some missing. The table lists approximately 180,000 clones, approximately 84% of them singletons, with around 0.25% in the top ten. The sequencing input was PBMCs. The receptors come from a girl less than two years old in good health and CMV-seronegative. CDR3s include the opening cysteine and the closing phenylalanine or tryptophan. A D gene is named only where the DNA matches it firmly. Not all rows give a size; the values are once, few, many and, for expanded clones, a class.

clone size | J gene | D gene | V gene | CDR3 protein | CDR3 DNA
. | TRBJ2-4 | . | TRBV4-2 | CASSLKLRLAKNIQYF | TGTGCCAGCAGCCTTAAGTTACGACTAGCCAAAAACATTCAGTACTTC
. | TRBJ2-6 | . | TRBV7-9 | CSSSLPDRHSGANVLTF | TGTTCCAGCAGCCTACCCGACAGACACTCTGGGGCCAACGTCCTGACTTTC
. | TRBJ2-5 | . | TRBV6-5 | CASSRTVQETQYF | TGTGCCAGCAGCCGAACAGTACAAGAGACCCAGTACTTC
. | TRBJ2-1 | . | TRBV19 | CASTQGYEQFF | TGTGCCAGTACACAGGGTTATGAGCAGTTCTTC
. | TRBJ1-2 | TRBD1 | TRBV4-2 | CASSQAGTGIENGYTF | TGTGCCAGCAGCCAAGCGGGGACAGGAATAGAGAATGGCTACACCTTC
. | TRBJ2-7 | TRBD2 | TRBV11-2 | CASSLEPGLDIPYEQYF | TGTGCCAGCAGCTTAGAACCGGGACTAGATATCCCCTACGAGCAGTACTTC
. | TRBJ2-1 | TRBD2 | TRBV30 | CAWSPPFQREYKFF | TGTGCCTGGAGTCCGCCGTTTCAGCGGGAGTATAAGTTCTTC
. | TRBJ1-5 | . | TRBV6-6 | CASSYDFNQPQHF | TGTGCCAGCAGTTACGACTTCAATCAGCCCCAGCATTTT
. | TRBJ2-1 | . | TRBV4-1 | CASSQSAGQYHEQFF | TGCGCCAGCAGCCAATCGGCAGGACAGTATCATGAGCAGTTCTTC
. | TRBJ1-6 | TRBD1 | TRBV27 | CASSLRFRGRSSYNSPLHF | TGTGCCAGCAGTTTGCGTTTCAGGGGGCGAAGCTCCTATAATTCACCCCTCCACTTT
once | TRBJ1-2 | TRBD1 | TRBV6-5 | CASRGTGVNYGYTF | TGTGCCAGCAGAGGGACAGGGGTTAACTATGGCTACACCTTC
. | TRBJ2-7 | . | TRBV2 | CASSRYEQYF | TGTGCCAGCAGCCGTTACGAGCAGTACTTC
. | TRBJ1-1 | . | TRBV5-1 | CASSPGRVQDTEAFF | TGCGCCAGCAGCCCGGGGAGGGTCCAGGACACTGAAGCTTTCTTT
. | TRBJ2-6 | TRBD2 | TRBV6-1 | CASSGLAGANVLTF | TGTGCCAGCAGCGGACTAGCTGGGGCCAACGTCCTGACTTTC
. | TRBJ2-1 | . | TRBV7-3 | CASSLRIGRGDEQFF | TGTGCCAGCAGCTTAAGAATCGGGAGAGGCGATGAGCAGTTCTTC
. | TRBJ2-5 | . | TRBV6-4 | CASSREAQETQYF | TGTGCCAGCAGCAGGGAGGCTCAAGAGACCCAGTACTTC
. | TRBJ2-2 | . | TRBV7-6 | CASASRVTGELFF | TGTGCCAGCGCATCTCGGGTCACCGGGGAGCTGTTTTTT
. | TRBJ2-1 | TRBD1 | TRBV4-3 | CASSQDWTGVGEQFF | TGCGCCAGCAGCCAAGATTGGACAGGGGTGGGTGAGCAGTTCTTC
. | TRBJ2-1 | TRBD2 | TRBV15 | CATSFSSGSSYNEQFF | TGTGCCACCAGCTTTTCTAGCGGGAGCTCCTACAATGAGCAGTTCTTC
. | TRBJ2-7 | . | TRBV5-1 | CASSLTPPRAGLLYEQYF | TGCGCCAGCAGCTTGACGCCTCCCCGGGCAGGACTACTCTACGAGCAGTACTTC
. | TRBJ1-2 | . | TRBV4-3 | CASSQDYAGASGYTF | TGCGCCAGCAGCCAAGATTATGCGGGGGCGAGTGGCTACACCTTC
. | TRBJ2-5 | TRBD2 | TRBV7-2 | CASSLRGGSSRELGETQYF | TGTGCCAGCAGCTTACGGGGGGGTTCAAGCCGGGAGTTAGGGGAGACCCAGTACTTC
. | TRBJ2-5 | . | TRBV7-2 | CASSFYGQETQYF | TGTGCCAGCAGCTTCTACGGTCAAGAGACCCAGTACTTC
. | TRBJ2-5 | TRBD2 | TRBV4-3 | CASSRAGGGSGGETQYF | TGCGCCAGCAGCCGGGCCGGAGGGGGGTCGGGGGGGGAGACCCAGTACTTC
. | TRBJ1-3 | . | TRBV21-1 | CASSQGQGLRGNTIYF | TGTGCCAGCAGCCAGGGACAGGGTCTTCGTGGAAACACCATATATTTT
. | TRBJ1-5 | . | TRBV18 | CASSLRGDQPQHF | TGTGCCAGCTCACTACGGGGAGATCAGCCCCAGCATTTT
. | TRBJ2-1 | . | TRBV6-5 | CASSQYNEQFF | TGTGCCAGCAGCCAATACAATGAGCAGTTCTTC
. | TRBJ2-7 | . | TRBV20-1 | CSARDNYEQYF | TGCAGTGCTAGAGACAACTACGAGCAGTACTTC
. | TRBJ2-7 | . | TRBV18 | CASLPSGPEQYF | TGTGCCAGCTTACCCTCAGGCCCCGAGCAGTACTTC
few | TRBJ2-2 | TRBD1 | TRBV7-3 | CASSDPGQGANTGELFF | TGTGCCAGCAGCGATCCGGGACAGGGGGCGAACACCGGGGAGCTGTTTTTT
. | TRBJ2-4 | TRBD2 | TRBV30 | CAWEREKGNIQYF | TGTGCCTGGGAGCGGGAGAAGGGAAACATTCAGTACTTC
. | TRBJ2-3 | TRBD2 | TRBV5-5 | CASSWDGTSSDTQYF | TGTGCCAGCAGCTGGGACGGGACTAGCAGCGATACGCAGTATTTT
. | TRBJ1-1 | TRBD1 | TRBV9 | CASSTGTGTFEAFF | TGTGCCAGCAGCACCGGGACAGGGACGTTTGAAGCTTTCTTT
. | TRBJ2-7 | . | TRBV6-5 | CASSFAFRDYEQYF | TGTGCCAGCAGTTTTGCCTTCCGGGACTACGAGCAGTACTTC
. | TRBJ2-3 | . | TRBV30 | CAWSAPGLISSTDTQYF | TGTGCCTGGAGTGCTCCTGGACTAATCTCTAGCACAGATACGCAGTATTTT
. | TRBJ2-1 | TRBD2 | TRBV5-4 | CASSSLAGDAKEQFF | TGTGCCAGCAGCTCTCTAGCGGGAGACGCCAAAGAGCAGTTCTTC
. | TRBJ2-5 | TRBD1 | TRBV18 | CASSPGTGRETQYF | TGTGCCAGCTCACCCGGGACAGGGAGAGAGACCCAGTACTTC
. | TRBJ2-1 | . | TRBV11-2 | CASSLMTLGNEQFF | TGTGCCAGCAGCTTAATGACTCTTGGCAATGAGCAGTTCTTC
. | TRBJ2-3 | TRBD1 | TRBV7-8 | CASSHLQGYGTDTQYF | TGTGCCAGCAGCCATCTACAGGGGTATGGAACAGATACGCAGTATTTT
. | TRBJ1-1 | . | TRBV29-1 | CSIREGGTEAFF | TGCAGCATTCGGGAGGGGGGAACTGAAGCTTTCTTT